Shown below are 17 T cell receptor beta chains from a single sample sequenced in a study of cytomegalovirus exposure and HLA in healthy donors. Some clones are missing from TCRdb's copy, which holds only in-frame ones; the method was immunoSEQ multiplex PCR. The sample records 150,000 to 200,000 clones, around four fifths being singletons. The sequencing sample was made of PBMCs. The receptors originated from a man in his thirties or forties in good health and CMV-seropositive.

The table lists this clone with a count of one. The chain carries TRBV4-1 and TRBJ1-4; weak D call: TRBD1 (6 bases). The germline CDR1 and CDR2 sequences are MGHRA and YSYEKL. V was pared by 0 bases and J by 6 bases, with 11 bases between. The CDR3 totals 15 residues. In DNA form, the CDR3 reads TGCGCCAGCAGCCAAGAACGACAGGAGTATGAAAAACTGTTTTTT. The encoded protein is CASSQERQEYEKLFF.

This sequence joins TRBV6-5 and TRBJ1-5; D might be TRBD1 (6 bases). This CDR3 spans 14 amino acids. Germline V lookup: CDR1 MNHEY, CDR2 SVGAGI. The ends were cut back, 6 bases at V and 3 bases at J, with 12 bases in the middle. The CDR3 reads CASRTGHTNQPQHF. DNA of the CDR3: TGTGCCAGCAGGACAGGACACACCAATCAGCCCCAGCATTTT.

CDR3 sequence: CASSSGTAEITDTQYF. The CDR3 DNA is TGCGCCAGCAGCTCGGGGACAGCCGAAATAACAGATACGCAGTATTTT. This rearrangement joins TRBV5-1 to TRBJ2-3, with 7 bases fitting TRBD1. After removal of 3 bases from V and 3 bases from J, the junction contained 10 bases not matched to a gene. Germline-derived CDR1 and CDR2 are SGHRS and YFSETQ. The CDR3 has 16 amino acids.

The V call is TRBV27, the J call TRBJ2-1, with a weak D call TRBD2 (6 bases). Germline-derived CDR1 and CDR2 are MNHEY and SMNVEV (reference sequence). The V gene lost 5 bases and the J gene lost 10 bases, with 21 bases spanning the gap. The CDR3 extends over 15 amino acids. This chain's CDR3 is CASSRGPLALREQFF. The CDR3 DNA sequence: TGTGCCAGCAGTCGGGGCCCGCTAGCGTTACGGGAGCAGTTCTTC.

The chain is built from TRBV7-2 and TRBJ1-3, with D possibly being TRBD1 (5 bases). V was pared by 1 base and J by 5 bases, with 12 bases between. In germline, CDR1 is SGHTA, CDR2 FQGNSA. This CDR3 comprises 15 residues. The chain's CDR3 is CASSLGAGPRNTIYF. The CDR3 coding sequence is TGTGCCAGCAGCTTAGGGGCAGGGCCGAGAAACACCATATATTTT.

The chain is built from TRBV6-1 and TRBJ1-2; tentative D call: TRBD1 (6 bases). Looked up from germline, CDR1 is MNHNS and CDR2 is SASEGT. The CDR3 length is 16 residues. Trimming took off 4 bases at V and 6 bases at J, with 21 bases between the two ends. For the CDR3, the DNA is TGTGCCAGCAGTGGCCCGGGGGGGGCGCGGAGAGATGGCTACACCTTC. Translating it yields CASSGPGGARRDGYTF.

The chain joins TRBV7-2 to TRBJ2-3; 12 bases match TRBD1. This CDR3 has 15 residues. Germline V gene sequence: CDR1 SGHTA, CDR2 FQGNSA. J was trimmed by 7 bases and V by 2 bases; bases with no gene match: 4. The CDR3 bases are TGTGCCAGCAGCTTAACGGGACAGGGGGCGAATACGCAGTATTTT. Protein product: CASSLTGQGANTQYF.

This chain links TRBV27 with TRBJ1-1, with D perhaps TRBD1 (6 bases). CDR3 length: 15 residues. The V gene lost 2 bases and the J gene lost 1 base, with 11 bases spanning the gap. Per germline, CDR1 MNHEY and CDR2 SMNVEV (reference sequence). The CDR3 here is CASSLVGRGNTEAFF. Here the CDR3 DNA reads TGTGCCAGCAGTTTAGTTGGCAGGGGGAACACTGAAGCTTTCTTT.

The CDR3 DNA reads TGTGCCAGCAGTGAAGCGCTTGGGGGCAACTATGGCTACACCTTC. This encodes CASSEALGGNYGYTF. The rearrangement joins TRBV2 to TRBJ1-2; tentative D call: TRBD1 (6 bases). The germline V and J ends were trimmed by 0 bases and 2 bases, with 10 bases remaining between them. The CDR3 sequence is 15 residues long. Germline V gene data show CDR1 as SNHLY and CDR2 as FYNNEI.

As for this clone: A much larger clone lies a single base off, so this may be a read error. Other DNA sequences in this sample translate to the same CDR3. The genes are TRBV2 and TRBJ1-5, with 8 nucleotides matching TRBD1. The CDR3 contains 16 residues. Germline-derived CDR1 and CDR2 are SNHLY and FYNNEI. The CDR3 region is CASSIFQGASNQPQHF. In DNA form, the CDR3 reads TGTGCCAGCAGCATCTTCCAGGGGGCTAGCAATCAGCCTCAGCATTTT. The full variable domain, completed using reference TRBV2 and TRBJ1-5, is EPEVTQTPSHQVTQMGQEVILRCVPISNHLYFYWYRQILGQKVEFLVSFYNNEISEKSEIFDDQFSVERPDGSNFTLKIRSTKLEDSAMYFCASSIFQGASNQPQHFGDGTRLSIL.

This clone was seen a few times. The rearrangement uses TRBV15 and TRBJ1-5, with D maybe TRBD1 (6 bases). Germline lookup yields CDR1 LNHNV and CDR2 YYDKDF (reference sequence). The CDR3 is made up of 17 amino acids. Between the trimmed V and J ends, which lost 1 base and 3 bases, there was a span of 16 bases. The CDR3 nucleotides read TGTGCCACCAGCAGAGGGGGGGGGCAGTTGCCCAATCAGCCCCAGCATTTT. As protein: CATSRGGGQLPNQPQHF.

The CDR3 DNA follows: TGTGCCAGCAGGGGTGGGAGTTACTATCAGCCCCAGCATTTT. Protein product: CASRGGSYYQPQHF. The chain employs TRBV6-1 and TRBJ1-5; D call uncertain. This CDR3 is 14 amino acids long. From germline, CDR1 is MNHNS and CDR2 SASEGT. The V and J ends lost 6 bases and 5 bases respectively, with 14 bases between them.

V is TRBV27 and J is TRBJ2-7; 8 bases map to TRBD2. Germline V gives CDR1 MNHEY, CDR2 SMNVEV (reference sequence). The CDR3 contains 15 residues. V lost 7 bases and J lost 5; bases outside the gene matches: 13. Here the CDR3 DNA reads TGTGCCAGCACTTCATTGGGGCGGGGGGCCCACGAGCAGTACTTC. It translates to CASTSLGRGAHEQYF.

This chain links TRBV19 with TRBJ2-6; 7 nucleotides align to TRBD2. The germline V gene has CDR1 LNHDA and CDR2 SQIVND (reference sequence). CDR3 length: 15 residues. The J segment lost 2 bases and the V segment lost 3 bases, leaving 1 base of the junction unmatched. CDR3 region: CASSMGGAGANVLTF. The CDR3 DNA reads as TGTGCCAGTAGTATGGGAGGGGCTGGGGCCAACGTCCTGACTTTC.

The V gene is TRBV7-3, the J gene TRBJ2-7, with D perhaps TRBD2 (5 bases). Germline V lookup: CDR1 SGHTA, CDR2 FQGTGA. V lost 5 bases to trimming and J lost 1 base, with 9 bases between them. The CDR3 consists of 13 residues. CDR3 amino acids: CASSHGLSYEQYF. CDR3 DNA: TGTGCCAGCAGCCATGGACTTTCCTACGAGCAGTACTTC.

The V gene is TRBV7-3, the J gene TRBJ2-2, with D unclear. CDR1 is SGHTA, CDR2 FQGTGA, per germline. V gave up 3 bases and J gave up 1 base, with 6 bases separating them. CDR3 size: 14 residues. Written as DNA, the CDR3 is TGTGCCAGCAGCTTCTCAGGGAACACCGGGGAGCTGTTTTTT. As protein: CASSFSGNTGELFF.

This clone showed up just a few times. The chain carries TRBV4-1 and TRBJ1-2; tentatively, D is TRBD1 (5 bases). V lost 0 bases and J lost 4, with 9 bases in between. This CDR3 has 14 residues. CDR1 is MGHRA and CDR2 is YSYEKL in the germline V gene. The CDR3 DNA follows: TGCGCCAGCAGCCAAGACTCAGGGCCCTATGGCTACACCTTC. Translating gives CASSQDSGPYGYTF.